This TCR beta chain is drawn from a study of T cell responses to AZD1222 COVID-19 vaccine. Germline loops: CDR1 MNHEY, CDR2 SVGEGT. After removal of 2 bases from V and 5 bases from J, the junction contained 2 bases not matched to a gene. This CDR3 is 15 amino acids long. The data were produced by immunoSEQ multiplex PCR, yet TCRdb's version contains in-frame clones alone and is incomplete. This sample has 110,000 or so clones, with around 88% found just once. The rearrangement joins TRBV6-2 or TRBV6-3 to TRBJ2-5; 13 bases map to TRBD2. This material consisted of peripheral blood, taken 28 days after the second AZD1222 dose. The receptor's source is an adult who received the AZD1222 COVID-19 vaccine. The CDR3 DNA is TGTGCCAGCAGTTACGGGACTAGCGGGGCCGAGACCCAGTACTTC. Protein: CASSYGTSGAETQYF.